This TCR beta chain is drawn from a study of blood T cell repertoires in COVID-19 (dated by TCRdb to 2020 to 2021). About the investigation overall: Samples from collaborators originated in the United States, Italy and Spain and spanned both the acute and convalescent phases of COVID-19. HLA class I and class II types, where available, came from metadata supplied by the sample provider rather than from assay-based typing. The material from the prospective study consisted of cDNA or gDNA derived from T cells, B-cell-depleted T cells, or PBMCs. The repertoires were released in a freely available public database intended as a resource for research on the immune response to SARS-CoV-2. A de-identified subject ID, COVID-19 status, age in years and sex were almost always included in the sample metadata. The samples were drawn from the first 160 participants of the ongoing ImmuneRACE study and from 1,254 subjects provided by 6 global collaborators. Subjects who had been exposed to COVID-19, were actively infected with it, or had recovered from it provided the deeply sampled blood TCRbeta repertoires that made up the dataset. The paper as a whole reports these results and caveats: The amount of clinical and demographic metadata varied by source and participant and was provided uncurated.

Whole blood was collected in K2EDTA tubes by collaborating institutions according to the institutions' own protocols. Collaborator samples were shipped for TCRbeta analysis as frozen whole blood, isolated PBMCs, or DNA extracted from either sample type. The CDR3 holds 14 amino acids from the cysteine to the phenylalanine. This entry keeps only the CDR3 DNA: 42 bases, framed from base 1. The germline V gene provides CDR1 SGHTA and CDR2 FQGNSA. V is pruned by 3 bases and J by 8 bases, leaving 7 bases of the junction without a gene match. A word on this clone: The antigen it binds to is not known. Base quality data are lacking; no much larger clone is found one base away.

TCRbeta CDR3 regions were amplified from genomic DNA using the immunoSEQ Assay, a bias-controlled multiplex PCR. In the original analysis: The number of nucleated cells in each sample was estimated from the amplification of reference gene primers within the assay. Sequence reads were collapsed and filtered to measure the absolute abundance of every unique TCRbeta CDR3 rearrangement. For each sample, productive Simpson clonality was calculated as the square root of Simpson's diversity index across productive rearrangements. The immuneACCESS repertoire file appears here via TCRdb, limited to in-frame rearrangements. These files lack a portion of the clones; in checked studies, under half of the deficit traces to unresolved V genes, and the cause of the others is not known. The V and J calls and the clone size are those of that table, but D and trimming were determined from the DNA. This sample comprises approximately 100,000 clones, 87% of them detected only once. Around 10% of the sample rests with the top ten.

The sequence is built from TRBV7-2 and TRBJ1-2; TRBD1 aligns with 9 central bases. The sequenced sample consisted of peripheral blood. The sequence came from a woman aged 25 to 39 with acute or convalescent COVID-19. The DNA reads TGTGCCAGCAGCTTGGGACAGGGCCTAGGCGGCTACACCTTC. It encodes CASSLGQGLGGYTF.